This TCR beta chain was sequenced for a study of PD-1 blockade in classical Hodgkin lymphoma. For the study at large: Intravenous infusions of nivolumab 3 mg/kg reached patients every 2 weeks.

The trim removed 7 bases at V and 6 bases at J, leaving 6 bases unmatched. Germline loops: CDR1 ENHRY, CDR2 SYGVKD. CDR3 length: 14 residues. Specified time point: cycle 4 day 1 (C4D1), after five to seven weeks of nivolumab. Every patient relapsed after autologous stem cell transplantation, and brentuximab vedotin exposure varied. Clones were sequenced by immunoSEQ multiplex PCR, and TCRdb holds only the in-frame ones, with some missing. The sample shows 40,000 to 50,000 clones, 65% to 70% of them seen only once. In regard to this clone: Its antigen is unknown.

Whole-study results and caveats: Patients with an early start, nivolumab under 1 year after ASCT, were excluded. It was among complete responders that baseline diversity resembled that of newly diagnosed patients. At C4D1, TCR diversity had climbed significantly for CD4+ cells, though not for CD8+ cells.

This receptor was identified in a human donor with classical Hodgkin lymphoma. This rearrangement joins TRBV10-3 to TRBJ1-6; 7 nucleotides match TRBD1. The source material was peripheral blood mononuclear cells (PBMCs), sampled before the fourth cycle of nivolumab. This CDR3 is CAINPTGLNSPLHF. As DNA, the CDR3 is TGTGCCATCAATCCGACAGGGCTTAATTCACCCCTCCACTTT.